Reported below is one TCR beta chain. This clone was observed a few times. No cognate antigen has been identified for it. No much larger clone is present one base from it, and per-base qualities are unavailable. Using the deep immunoSEQ assay, TCR CDR3 regions were amplified from genomic DNA by multiplex PCR. For each cell subset, the extracted genomic DNA was distributed evenly across all wells of several immunoSEQ 96-well plates, and each plate served as one replicate. For sorted subsets, around 200 ng genomic DNA, equal to some 30,000 T cell genomes, was loaded into each replicate PCR. Purified libraries were quantified with a Qubit 3.0 fluorometer, sized on a Bioanalyzer 2100, and re-quantified with the KAPA Library Quantification kit. A separate single-read 150-cycle Illumina NextSeq 550 flow cell was used to sequence each immunoSEQ 96-well plate. Turning to the authors' computational methods: Because the immunoSEQ output included only junctional sequences and no quality scores, the filtering could not be the same as the filtering used for full-length reads. To assign V/J genes and CDR3, sequences were annotated against IMGT germline references using PyIR, a Python wrapper for IgBLAST v1.9. Reads with weak V/J assignments (E-value above 1e-6), missing CDR3, stop codons, out-of-frame junctions, or ambiguous translated residues were removed. V3J clonotypes were defined as sequences sharing the same inferred V gene, J gene, and CDR3 amino acid sequence. Percentage overlap between repertoires was calculated by dividing the number of shared unique clonotypes by the size of the smaller repertoire. Three approaches were used to assess repertoire richness: RTK rarefaction, the Chao1 estimator, and Recon v2.1 estimates of unobserved clonotypes. For all TCRbeta clonotypes obtained by the gDNA method from a few donors, generation probabilities were computed with OLGA. TCRdb stores this immuneACCESS table with in-frame sequences only. Part of the clones is absent; in the studies checked, under half of the shortfall reflects unresolved V genes, and no reason is known for the rest. D and trimming were read from the DNA, whereas the V and J calls and clone size are those reported in that table. A total of about a million clones appear in this sample, 77% of them only once. In total, the top ten clones hold almost 0.9% of the sample.

The CDR3 runs 14 residues from the cysteine to the phenylalanine. Left in the record is the CDR3 DNA by itself, 42 bases read in frame from the first base. The germline V gene (reference sequence) supplies CDR1 WNHNN and CDR2 SYGVQD. The V end loses 6 bases and the J end loses 0 bases, and a stretch of 11 bases separates them. The data derive from a study of shared clonotypes between healthy human individuals (dated by TCRdb to 2020 to 2022). About the investigation overall: Three men and two women, aged 18 to 49 years, made up the cohort. For each donor, CD4 naive and CD4 memory were each given three plates, CD8 naive was given two plates, and CD8 memory was given one plate. To estimate repertoire size and how much clonotypes are shared between individuals, the study performed deep sequencing of blood TCR repertoires from 4 to 6 healthy adults. To increase sequencing depth and limit assay-specific biases, different laboratories used diverse techniques to prepare libraries and sequence TCR repertoires. Leukapheresis yielded between about 0.85 and 10 billion PBMCs per donor.

Results the study describes overall, beyond this receptor: Based on pairwise subsampling, the degree of clonotype sharing among donors was expected to be affected by sequencing depth. Clonotypes shared by all four sorted-subset donors showed higher generation probabilities than non-shared clonotypes. When several donors were compared, the shared fraction of clonotypes was approximately 5% for naive CD4, approximately 3.3% for naive CD8, 2.3% for memory CD4, and around 0.4% for memory CD8. Sampling was restricted to blood, and TCR repertoires in tissue are likely to differ from TCR repertoires in blood. Even with the large sequencing depth, rarefaction of the sorted-subset datasets indicated that sequencing was incomplete. Naive subsets generally had larger estimated clonotype richness than memory subsets. The small number of donors limited the genetic and exposure-history diversity represented.

Donors were healthy HIV-negative adults with no recently reported acute infections or vaccinations. Only Caucasian adults living in Nashville, Tennessee, USA were represented among the donors. CD4+ T cells were enriched through magnetic negative selection, after which naive cells were positively selected on CD45RA and the remaining negative fraction served as the memory subset. Blood was collected by leukapheresis, and PBMCs were isolated by Ficoll-Histopaque density gradient centrifugation and then cryopreserved in liquid nitrogen vapor phase. Analytical flow cytometry was used to check the purity and quantity of every magnetically sorted T cell population. From each sorted fraction, genomic DNA was isolated and quantified by UV absorbance on a Nanodrop 2000c.

The sequenced sample consisted of memory CD4+ T cells from PBMCs. Per the publication, the cell subset or site label means: CD45RA-negative fraction. This clonotype was sampled from a man aged 18 to 29 in good health. Some clones in this sample may be carry-over from other donors' samples. The chain employs TRBV10-1 and TRBJ1-2; TRBD1 could be the D gene, as 5 bases match. The CDR3 protein is CASRETASNYGYTF. At the DNA level, the sequence is TGCGCCAGCAGGGAGACAGCGTCTAACTATGGCTACACCTTC.